The subject of this entry is one T cell receptor (beta chain). Antigen: not known. This record comes from a study of cytomegalovirus exposure and HLA in healthy donors. Study information: Researchers previously reported finding 100 million or so unique TCR beta sequences from roughly 200 million T cells. Early released data had tens of millions of unique TCRs, all coming from HLA-typed donors. Points from the study as a whole: In a later analysis, TCR beta V- and J-gene trimming was associated with a missense DCLRE1C variant.

Vbeta (60) and Jbeta (13) primers were used in the PCR. Clones were sequenced by immunoSEQ multiplex PCR, and TCRdb holds only the in-frame ones, with some missing. Its listing shows 53,000 or so clones. Donors consisted of healthy bone marrow donors. The V gene's germline CDR1 is MDHEN and CDR2 SYDVKM. This CDR3 comprises 12 residues. Trimming removed 2 bases at V and 15 bases at J, with 13 bases between. The rearrangement links TRBV28 to TRBJ1-4; D possibly corresponds to TRBD1 (5 bases). This TCR derives from a man aged 18 to 35 in good health and CMV-seropositive. Source material: PBMCs. CDR3: CASSLPRQSLFF. The DNA of the CDR3 is TGTGCCAGCAGTTTACCCAGACAGAGTTTGTTTTTT.